The following is a T cell receptor (beta chain) sequence with its context. Its antigen is still unknown. The sample belongs to a study of T cell responses to AZD1222 COVID-19 vaccine. Profiling relied on immunoSEQ multiplex PCR, and the TCRdb table lists in-frame clones only, not all of them. The data show about 100,000 clones, approximately 87% seen once. Whole-study results and caveats: In a largely white British group with more females than males, clonal diversity was possibly underestimated. Baseline antibody screening turned up just a handful of seropositive AZD1222 recipients.

V dropped 0 bases and J dropped 12 bases, with 9 bases sitting between them. Germline CDR1 and CDR2: MNHNY and SVGAGI (reference sequence). The CDR3 covers 13 residues. The V gene is TRBV6-6, the J gene TRBJ1-6; no clear D gene. This sequence originates from an adult in good health. This specimen consisted of peripheral blood, obtained on day 0 of AZD1222 vaccination. The CDR3 bases are TGTGCCAGCAGTTACTCGGCCCGAGTACCCCTCCACTTT. Amino acid sequence: CASSYSARVPLHF.